A selection of T cell receptor beta chains follows, all from one sample in a study of post-analysis software for immune sequencing data. TCRdb passed the PCR reads through MiXCR, listing each CDR3 protein once. The profile shows hundreds of thousands of distinct CDR3 sequences, approximately 50% of them singletons. Sample: blood. The source is a girl aged 5-17 years with multiple sclerosis. Each CDR3 is given with its conserved first and last residue. The order of the fields is V gene, D gene, J gene, clone size, CDR3 DNA, CDR3 protein. D genes are given only for firm matches. Size is omitted from some rows. Given values are once, few, many or a class for expanded clones.

>TRBV29-1|TRBD2|TRBJ2-1|.
TGCAGCTCCAGCCGACTAGCGGGAGTGGGCAATGAGCAGTTCTTC
CSSSRLAGVGNEQFF
>TRBV27|TRBD1|TRBJ2-7|.
TGTGCCAGCAGTTTATTGTTGGGACAGGGGGCTGACGAGCAGTACTTC
CASSLLLGQGADEQYF
>TRBV12-3/TRBV12-4|TRBD1|TRBJ2-2|few
TGTGCCAGCAGACCAGACAGGGGGCGGTCCGGGGAGCTGTTTTTT
CASRPDRGRSGELFF
>TRBV12-3/TRBV12-4|TRBD1|TRBJ2-7|few
TGTGCCAGCAGTCAACTACAGGGGGCGATGTACGAGCAGTACTTC
CASSQLQGAMYEQYF
>TRBV12-3/TRBV12-4|.|TRBJ1-5|.
TGTGCCAGCAGTGGGGGGGGGCAGCCCCAGCATTTT
CASSGGGQPQHF
>TRBV6-6|.|TRBJ2-7|.
TGTGCCAGCAGCCCGTCCGGCAGGGCCCTCTACGAGCAGTACTTC
CASSPSGRALYEQYF
>TRBV2|.|TRBJ1-2|few
TGTGCCAGCAGTGCCCGCCAGCTTAACTATGGCTACACCTTC
CASSARQLNYGYTF
>TRBV2|.|TRBJ2-5|.
TGTGCCAGCTCCATAGCGATCCAAGAGACCCAGTACTTC
CASSIAIQETQYF
>TRBV11-2|TRBD1|TRBJ2-7|.
TGTGCCAGCAGCTTAGGGACAGGGGGCAAGTCCTACGAGCAGTACTTC
CASSLGTGGKSYEQYF
>TRBV2|.|TRBJ2-1|few
TGTGCCAGCACTCGGGAACCCCTACCCAATGAGCAGTTCTTC
CASTREPLPNEQFF
>TRBV5-1|.|TRBJ2-3|.
TGCGCCAGCAGCAGCTGGGCATTCACAGGTACGCAGTATTTT
CASSSWAFTGTQYF
>TRBV12-3/TRBV12-4|TRBD2|TRBJ2-5|few
TGTGCCAGCAGTTTGGGACTAGACCAAGAGACCCAGTACTTC
CASSLGLDQETQYF
>TRBV5-1|TRBD2|TRBJ2-1|few
TGCGCCAGCAGCTTGGGTCGGACTAGCGGGAGACCCCCAAGCTCCTACAATGAGCAGTTCTTC
CASSLGRTSGRPPSSYNEQFF
>TRBV3-1|.|TRBJ2-7|.
TGTGCCAGCAGCCAAGTCGGGGCCCAGTACTTC
CASSQVGAQYF
>TRBV3-1|.|TRBJ2-7|.
TGTGCCAGCAGCCAAAACCCCCTTGGGAACGAGCAGTACTTC
CASSQNPLGNEQYF
>TRBV5-1|TRBD2|TRBJ2-1|once
TGCGCCAGCAGCACCGGACTAGCGGGTTATGAGGAGCAGTTCTTC
CASSTGLAGYEEQFF
>TRBV27|.|TRBJ2-7|.
TGTGCCAGCAGACCCGGCCTGTACGGCGAGCAGTACTTC
CASRPGLYGEQYF
>TRBV7-6|.|TRBJ1-2|.
TGTGCCAGCAGCTTAGCGCGGGCGGAAGGGAACTATGGCTACACCTTC
CASSLARAEGNYGYTF
>TRBV3-1|.|TRBJ1-4|.
TGTGCCAGCAGCCAATTAAGCTGGACCCTGATGGGTGAAAAACTGTTTTTT
CASSQLSWTLMGEKLFF
>TRBV24-1|TRBD1|TRBJ2-1|.
TGTGCCACCAGTGATCAGGGGGACATTGAGCAGTTCTTC
CATSDQGDIEQFF
>TRBV12-3/TRBV12-4|.|TRBJ2-1|.
TGTGCCAGCAGTCGGGATTTAAACGATGAGCAGTTCTTC
CASSRDLNDEQFF
>TRBV20-1|.|TRBJ2-7|.
TGCAGTGCCGCCCCCTGGCGGGCGACCTACGAGCAGTACTTC
CSAAPWRATYEQYF
>TRBV5-1|TRBD2|TRBJ2-7|few
TGCGCCAGCAGCCCGCTAGCGGGGGTTACCTACGAGCAGTACTTC
CASSPLAGVTYEQYF
>TRBV7-9|TRBD1|TRBJ2-3|.
TGTGCCAGCAGCTCTTTGGACAGGGGCCTCCGAGATACGCAGTATTTT
CASSSLDRGLRDTQYF
>TRBV12-3/TRBV12-4|.|TRBJ2-7|few
TGTGCCAGCGGCCGAGGAGGGGATCTCTACGAGCAGTACTTC
CASGRGGDLYEQYF
>TRBV11-2|.|TRBJ2-1|few
TGTGCCAGCAGCTCTGGAAGGGGATCCTACAATGAGCAGTTCTTC
CASSSGRGSYNEQFF
>TRBV6-5|.|TRBJ2-3|few
TGTGCCAGCAGTTTCTCCAAGGACTACACCGAAGGCACAGATACGCAGTATTTT
CASSFSKDYTEGTDTQYF
>TRBV5-1|.|TRBJ2-7|.
TGCGCCAGCAGCTTGGGATCGGCCAGGGTGACCTACGAGCAGTACTTC
CASSLGSARVTYEQYF
>TRBV12-3/TRBV12-4|.|TRBJ2-1|few
TGTGCCAGCAGACCCCAGCGGGTTGACAATGAGCAGTTCTTC
CASRPQRVDNEQFF
>TRBV20-1|.|TRBJ2-1|.
TGCAGTGCTAGAGATCCGGCAGGACAGTTCTTC
CSARDPAGQFF
>TRBV18|.|TRBJ1-2|.
TGTGCCAGCTCACCAACCGGAAGGATTTCGAACTATGGCTACACCTTC
CASSPTGRISNYGYTF
>TRBV5-6|.|TRBJ2-5|.
TGTGCCAGCAGTCCCGCGAGCGGAAGTAAGACCCAGTACTTC
CASSPASGSKTQYF
>TRBV15|.|TRBJ2-7|few
TGTGCCACCTCATCTTCGCCCATGTGGGAGCAGTACTTC
CATSSSPMWEQYF
>TRBV6-1|.|TRBJ2-6|.
TGTGCCAGCAGTGGTCGAGGAGGGGCCAACGTCCTGACTTTC
CASSGRGGANVLTF
>TRBV15|.|TRBJ1-2|.
TGTGCCACCAGCAGGGGCTACGCGGGGGATAACTATGGCTACACCTTC
CATSRGYAGDNYGYTF
>TRBV5-1|.|TRBJ2-5|few
TGCGCCAGCAGCTTGGTAGGGACGGAGTACCAAGAGACCCAGTACTTC
CASSLVGTEYQETQYF
>TRBV5-1|.|TRBJ2-1|few
TGCGCCAGCAGCTTGGGGGGAATCCTGGATGAGCAGTTCTTC
CASSLGGILDEQFF
>TRBV5-1|.|TRBJ2-7|.
TGCGCCAGCAGTAGGAGGGTAAGCGACGAGCAGTACTTC
CASSRRVSDEQYF
>TRBV29-1|.|TRBJ2-7|.
TGCAGCGTTGTGGCTAGCGCCTACGAGCAGTACTTC
CSVVASAYEQYF
>TRBV10-3|.|TRBJ2-1|many
TGTGCCATCAGTGAGCAGGGCTTGTTTGCCAATGAGCAGTTCTTC
CAISEQGLFANEQFF
>TRBV6-6|.|TRBJ2-2|.
TGTGCCACCAACTTGGGCACCGGGGAGCTGTTTTTT
CATNLGTGELFF
>TRBV3-1|TRBD1|TRBJ2-7|.
TGTGCCAGCAGCCAAGGTACGACAGGGGTACCCTACGAGCAGTACTTC
CASSQGTTGVPYEQYF
>TRBV20-1|TRBD2|TRBJ2-7|.
TGCAGTTCCATAGGTGGCGGGGGCTCCTACGAGCAGTACTTC
CSSIGGGGSYEQYF
>TRBV7-2|TRBD2|TRBJ2-7|.
TGTGCCAGCAGACTTACAGGGGCCGCGGGAGGGCCGCTACTCTACGAGCAGTACTTC
CASRLTGAAGGPLLYEQYF
>TRBV5-1|.|TRBJ2-5|.
TGCGCCAGCAGCTTGGAGAGAGGGGAGGTAGAGACCCAGTACTTC
CASSLERGEVETQYF
>TRBV7-9|.|TRBJ2-5|.
TGTGCCAGCAGTCACCCTAGCGAGACCCTCTCAAAAGAGACCCAGTACTTC
CASSHPSETLSKETQYF
>TRBV5-1|TRBD2|TRBJ2-1|.
TGCGCCAGCAGCATCATGTCAGCGGGACCATGGAATGAGCAGTTCTTC
CASSIMSAGPWNEQFF
>TRBV3-1|.|TRBJ2-7|.
TGTGCCAGCAGCCAAAGGCAGAGCTCCTACGAGCAGTACTTC
CASSQRQSSYEQYF